The 4 T cell receptor beta chains listed next were all sequenced from one sample in a study of T cell repertoires in cytomegalovirus infection. TCRdb recomputed calls from the reads with MiXCR, one row per CDR3 protein. The sample lists approximately 140,000 distinct CDR3 sequences; roughly 8.2% were seen once. Specimen: PBMCs. These receptor sequences come from a human donor in good health (CMV status not recorded). Some clones in this sample may be carry-over from other donors' samples.

This clonotype appeared many times. The V gene is TRBV7-6, the J gene TRBJ1-2; 8 bases map to TRBD1. Germline trimming cut 3 bases from V and 13 bases from J; bases unmatched to any gene: 10. The germline gives CDR1 SGHVS, CDR2 FNYEAQ. The CDR3 covers 13 residues. CDR3: CASSFSGGEVFTF. The CDR3 nucleotides read TGTGCCAGCAGCTTCTCAGGGGGCGAAGTGTTCACCTTC.

This clonotype was detected ten times or more. The chain has TRBV19 and TRBJ2-1; a possible D gene is TRBD1 (5 bases). The germline gives CDR1 LNHDA, CDR2 SQIVND (reference sequence). V was trimmed by 5 bases and J by 4 bases, leaving 9 bases between them. This CDR3 region has 13 residues. CDR3 in amino acids: CASSYRQYNEQFF. Here the CDR3 DNA reads TGTGCCAGTAGTTACAGACAGTACAATGAGCAGTTCTTC. Full variable domain (remainder filled in from reference TRBV19 and TRBJ2-1): DGGITQSPKYLFRKEGQNVTLSCEQNLNHDAMYWYRQDPGQGLRLIYYSQIVNDFQKGDIAEGYSVSREKKESFPLTVTSAQKNPTAFYLCASSYRQYNEQFFGPGTRLTVL.

This clonotype was picked up many times. This rearrangement joins TRBV7-2 to TRBJ1-1; TRBD1 aligns across 8 bases. Losses at the gene ends were 6 bases for V and 2 bases for J; bases not matched to a gene: 5. The germline gives CDR1 SGHTA, CDR2 FQGNSA. The CDR3 runs to 14 residues. The CDR3 DNA is TGTGCCAGCAGTCGGGACAGGTTCAACACTGAAGCTTTCTTT. This translates into CASSRDRFNTEAFF.

The J gene is TRBJ1-1, the V gene TRBV11-2; D not certain. Germline lookup yields CDR1 SGHAT and CDR2 FQNNGV. V lost 7 bases and J 6 bases, leaving 12 bases between the germline ends. CDR3 size: 12 residues. The CDR3 region has the DNA TGTGCCAGCATGGGAGGGAAGCCTGAAGCTTTCTTT. Amino acid sequence: CASMGGKPEAFF.